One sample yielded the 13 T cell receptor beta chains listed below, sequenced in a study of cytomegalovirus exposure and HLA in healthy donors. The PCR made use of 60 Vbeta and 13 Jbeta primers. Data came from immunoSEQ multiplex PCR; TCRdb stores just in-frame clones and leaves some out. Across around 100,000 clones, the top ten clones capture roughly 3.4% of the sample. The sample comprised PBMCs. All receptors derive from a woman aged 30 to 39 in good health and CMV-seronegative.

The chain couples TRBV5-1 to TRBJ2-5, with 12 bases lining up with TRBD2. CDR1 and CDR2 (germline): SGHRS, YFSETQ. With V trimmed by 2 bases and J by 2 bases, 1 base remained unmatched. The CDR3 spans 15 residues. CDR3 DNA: TGCGCCAGCAGCTTTGGACTAGCGGGGCAAGAGACCCAGTACTTC. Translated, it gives CASSFGLAGQETQYF.

Here the CDR3 DNA reads TGTGCAAGTCGCTTAGCGGCGGCTCCCTACAATGAGCAGTTCTTC. Translated, it gives CASRLAAAPYNEQFF. The rearrangement links TRBV12-2 to TRBJ2-1; the D call TRBD2 from the table was never checked on the DNA. TRBV12-2 is labeled a pseudogene. This CDR3 comprises 15 residues.

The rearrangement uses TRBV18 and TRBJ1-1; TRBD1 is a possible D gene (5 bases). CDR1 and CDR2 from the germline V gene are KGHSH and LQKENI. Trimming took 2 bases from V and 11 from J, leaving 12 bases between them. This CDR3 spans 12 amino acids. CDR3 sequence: CASSPGQGMAFF. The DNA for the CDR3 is TGTGCCAGCTCACCAGGACAAGGAATGGCTTTCTTT.

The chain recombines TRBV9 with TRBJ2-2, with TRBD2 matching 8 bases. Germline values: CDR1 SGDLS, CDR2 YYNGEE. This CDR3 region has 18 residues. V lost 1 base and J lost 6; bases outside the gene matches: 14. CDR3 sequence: CASSVYGGGAGVPGELFF. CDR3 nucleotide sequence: TGTGCCAGCAGCGTATATGGTGGGGGAGCGGGAGTCCCCGGGGAGCTGTTTTTT.

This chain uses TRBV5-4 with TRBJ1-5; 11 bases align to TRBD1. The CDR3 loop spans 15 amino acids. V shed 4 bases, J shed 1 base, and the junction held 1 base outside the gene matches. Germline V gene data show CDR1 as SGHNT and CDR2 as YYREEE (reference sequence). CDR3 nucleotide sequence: TGTGCCAGCAGCCGGGACAGGGGGAGCAATCAGCCCCAGCATTTT. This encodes CASSRDRGSNQPQHF.

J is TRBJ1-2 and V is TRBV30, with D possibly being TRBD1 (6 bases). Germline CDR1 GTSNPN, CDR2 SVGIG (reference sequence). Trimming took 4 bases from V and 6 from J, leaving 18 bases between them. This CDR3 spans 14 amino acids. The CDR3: CAWNWGGTSDGYTF. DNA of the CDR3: TGTGCCTGGAACTGGGGGGGCACAAGCGATGGCTACACCTTC. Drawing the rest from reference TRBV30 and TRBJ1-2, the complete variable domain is SQTIHQWPATLVQPVGSPLSLECTVEGTSNPNLYWYRQAAGRGLQLLFYSVGIGQISSEVPQNLSASRPQDRQFILSSKKLLLSDSGFYLCAWNWGGTSDGYTFGSGTRLTVV.

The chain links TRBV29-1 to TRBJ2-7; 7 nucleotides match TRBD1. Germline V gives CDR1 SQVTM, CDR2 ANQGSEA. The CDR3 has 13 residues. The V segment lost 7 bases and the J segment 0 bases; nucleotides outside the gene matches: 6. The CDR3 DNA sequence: TGCAGCGCAGGGGACAGCAGCTCCTACGAGCAGTACTTC. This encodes CSAGDSSSYEQYF.

The CDR3 loop reads CASSHGTGDDEQFF. DNA of the CDR3: TGCGCCAGCAGCCACGGGACAGGGGATGATGAGCAGTTCTTC. V is TRBV5-1 and J is TRBJ2-1, with TRBD1 matching 10 bases. V lost 4 bases, J lost 8 bases, and 6 bases stayed unmatched. CDR1 SGHRS and CDR2 YFSETQ come from the germline V gene. The length of the CDR3 is 14 residues.

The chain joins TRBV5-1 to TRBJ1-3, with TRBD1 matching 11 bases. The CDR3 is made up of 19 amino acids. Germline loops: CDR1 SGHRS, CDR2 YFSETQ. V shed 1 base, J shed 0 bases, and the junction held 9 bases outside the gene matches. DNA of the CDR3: TGCGCCAGCAGCTTGTGGGACTCCGGGACAGGGGGCTCTGGAAACACCATATATTTT. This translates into CASSLWDSGTGGSGNTIYF.

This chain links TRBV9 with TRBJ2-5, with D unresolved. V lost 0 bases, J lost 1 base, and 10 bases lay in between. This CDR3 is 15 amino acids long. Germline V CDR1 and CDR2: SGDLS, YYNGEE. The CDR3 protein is CASSVVRNLQETQYF. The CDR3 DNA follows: TGTGCCAGCAGCGTAGTGAGAAACCTCCAAGAGACCCAGTACTTC.

The chain's CDR3 is CASSSEQGDPQHF. As DNA, the CDR3 is TGTGCCAGCAGCTCAGAACAGGGAGATCCCCAGCATTTT. J is TRBJ1-5 and V is TRBV7-9, with D maybe TRBD1 (6 bases). The germline CDR1 and CDR2 sequences are SEHNR and FQNEAQ (reference sequence). The CDR3 has 13 residues. V was trimmed by 4 bases and J by 10 bases, leaving 14 bases between them.

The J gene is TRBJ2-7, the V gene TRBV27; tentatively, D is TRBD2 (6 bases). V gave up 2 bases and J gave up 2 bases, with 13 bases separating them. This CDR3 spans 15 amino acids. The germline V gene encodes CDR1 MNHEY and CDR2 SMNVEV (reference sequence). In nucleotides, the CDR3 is TGTGCCAGCAGTTTAAAGGCGGGGCGGCCCTACGAGCAGTACTTC. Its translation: CASSLKAGRPYEQYF.

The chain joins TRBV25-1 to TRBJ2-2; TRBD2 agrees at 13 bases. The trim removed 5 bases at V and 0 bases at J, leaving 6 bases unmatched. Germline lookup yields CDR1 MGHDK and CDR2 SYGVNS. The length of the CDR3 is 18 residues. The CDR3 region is CASSPGLAGVANTGELFF. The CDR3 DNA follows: TGTGCCAGCAGTCCAGGACTAGCGGGGGTCGCGAACACCGGGGAGCTGTTTTTT.